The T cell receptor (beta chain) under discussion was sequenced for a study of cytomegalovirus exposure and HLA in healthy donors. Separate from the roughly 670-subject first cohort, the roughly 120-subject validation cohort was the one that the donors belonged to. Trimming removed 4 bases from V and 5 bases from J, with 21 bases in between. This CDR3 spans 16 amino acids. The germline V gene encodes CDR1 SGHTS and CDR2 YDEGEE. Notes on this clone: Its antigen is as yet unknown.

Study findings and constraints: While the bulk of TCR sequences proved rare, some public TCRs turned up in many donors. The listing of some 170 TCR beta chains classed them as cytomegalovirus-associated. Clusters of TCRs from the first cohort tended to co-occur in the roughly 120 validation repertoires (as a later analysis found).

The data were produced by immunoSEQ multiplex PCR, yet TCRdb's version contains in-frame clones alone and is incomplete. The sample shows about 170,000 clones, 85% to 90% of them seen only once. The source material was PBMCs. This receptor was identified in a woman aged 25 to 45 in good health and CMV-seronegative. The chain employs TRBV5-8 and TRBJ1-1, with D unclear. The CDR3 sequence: CASSPYRRNRWTEAFF. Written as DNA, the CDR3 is TGTGCCAGCAGCCCCTACCGCAGGAACCGTTGGACTGAAGCTTTCTTT.